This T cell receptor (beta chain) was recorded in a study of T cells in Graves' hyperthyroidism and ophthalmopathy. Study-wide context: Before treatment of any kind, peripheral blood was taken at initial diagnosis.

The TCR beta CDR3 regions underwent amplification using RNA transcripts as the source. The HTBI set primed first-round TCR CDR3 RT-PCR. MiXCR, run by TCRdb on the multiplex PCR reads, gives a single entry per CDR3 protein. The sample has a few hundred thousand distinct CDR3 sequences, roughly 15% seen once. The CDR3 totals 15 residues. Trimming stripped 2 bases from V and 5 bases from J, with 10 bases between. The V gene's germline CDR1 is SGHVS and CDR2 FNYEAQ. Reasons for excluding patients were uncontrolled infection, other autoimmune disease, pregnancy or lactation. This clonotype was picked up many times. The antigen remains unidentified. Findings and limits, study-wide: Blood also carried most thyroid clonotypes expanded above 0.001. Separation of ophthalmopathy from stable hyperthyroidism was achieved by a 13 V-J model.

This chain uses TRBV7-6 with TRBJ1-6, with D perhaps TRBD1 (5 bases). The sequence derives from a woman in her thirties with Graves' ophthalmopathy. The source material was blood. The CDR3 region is CASSLRTNDNSPLHF. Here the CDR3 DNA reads TGTGCCAGCAGCTTAAGGACAAACGATAATTCACCCCTCCACTTT.